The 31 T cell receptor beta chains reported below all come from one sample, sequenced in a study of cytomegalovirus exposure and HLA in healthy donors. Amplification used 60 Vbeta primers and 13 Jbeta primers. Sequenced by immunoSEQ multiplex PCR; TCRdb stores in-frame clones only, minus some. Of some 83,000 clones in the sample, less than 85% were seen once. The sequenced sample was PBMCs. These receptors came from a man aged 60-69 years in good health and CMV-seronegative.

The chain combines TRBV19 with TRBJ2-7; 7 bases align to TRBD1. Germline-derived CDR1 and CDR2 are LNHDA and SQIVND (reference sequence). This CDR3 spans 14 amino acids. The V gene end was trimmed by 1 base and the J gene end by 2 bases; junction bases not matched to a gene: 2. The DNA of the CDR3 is TGTGCCAGTAGTATAGCGGGACAGACCTACGAGCAGTACTTC. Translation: CASSIAGQTYEQYF.

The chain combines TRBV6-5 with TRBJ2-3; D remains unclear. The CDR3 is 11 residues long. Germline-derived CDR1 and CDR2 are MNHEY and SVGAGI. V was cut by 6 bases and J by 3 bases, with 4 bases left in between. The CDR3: CASRRTDTQYF. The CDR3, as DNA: TGTGCCAGCAGGAGGACAGATACGCAGTATTTT.

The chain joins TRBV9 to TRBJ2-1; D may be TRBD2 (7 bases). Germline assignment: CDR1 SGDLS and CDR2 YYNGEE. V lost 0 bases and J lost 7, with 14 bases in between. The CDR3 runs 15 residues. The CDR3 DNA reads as TGTGCCAGCAGCGTAGAGGGGGGGAGGAGGAATGAGCAGTTCTTC. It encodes CASSVEGGRRNEQFF.

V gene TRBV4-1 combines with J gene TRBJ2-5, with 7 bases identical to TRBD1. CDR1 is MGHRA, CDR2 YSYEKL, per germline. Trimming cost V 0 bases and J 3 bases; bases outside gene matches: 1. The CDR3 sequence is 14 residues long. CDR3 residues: CASSQDGTEETQYF. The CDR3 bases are TGCGCCAGCAGCCAAGATGGGACAGAAGAGACCCAGTACTTC.

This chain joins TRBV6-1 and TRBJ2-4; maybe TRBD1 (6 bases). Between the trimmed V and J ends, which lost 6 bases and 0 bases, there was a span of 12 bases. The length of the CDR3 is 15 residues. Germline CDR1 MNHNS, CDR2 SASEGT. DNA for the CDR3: TGTGCCAGCAGGTTGGACAGCAGAGCCAAAAACATTCAGTACTTC. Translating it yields CASRLDSRAKNIQYF.

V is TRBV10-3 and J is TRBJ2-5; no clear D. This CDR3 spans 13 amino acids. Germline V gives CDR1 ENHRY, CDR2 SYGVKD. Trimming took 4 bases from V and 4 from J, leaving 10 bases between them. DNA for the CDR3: TGTGCCATCAGTGGTGGCCAACCAGAGACCCAGTACTTC. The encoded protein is CAISGGQPETQYF.

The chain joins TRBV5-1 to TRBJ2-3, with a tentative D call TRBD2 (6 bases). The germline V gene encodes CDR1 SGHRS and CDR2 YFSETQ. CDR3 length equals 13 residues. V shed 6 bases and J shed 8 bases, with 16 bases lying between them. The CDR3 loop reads CASTTGGELTQYF. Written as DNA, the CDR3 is TGCGCCAGCACCACCGGAGGGGAGCTTACGCAGTATTTT.

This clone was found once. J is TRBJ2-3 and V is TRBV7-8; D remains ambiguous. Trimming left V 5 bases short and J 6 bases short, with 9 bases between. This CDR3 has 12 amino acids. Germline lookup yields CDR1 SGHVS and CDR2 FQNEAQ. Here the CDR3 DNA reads TGTGCCAGCAGCCGAGCGCGGGATACGCAGTATTTT. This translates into CASSRARDTQYF. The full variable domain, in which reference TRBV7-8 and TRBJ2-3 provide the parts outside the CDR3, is GAGVSQSPRYKVAKRGQDVALRCDPISGHVSLFWYQQALGQGPEFLTYFQNEAQLDKSGLPSDRFFAERPEGSVSTLKIQRTQQEDSAVYLCASSRARDTQYFGPGTRLTVL.

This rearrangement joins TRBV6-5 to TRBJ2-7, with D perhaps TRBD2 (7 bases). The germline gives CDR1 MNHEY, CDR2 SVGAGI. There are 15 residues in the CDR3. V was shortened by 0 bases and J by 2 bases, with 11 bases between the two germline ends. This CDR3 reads CASSYSRGGPYEQYF. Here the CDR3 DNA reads TGTGCCAGCAGTTACTCTAGGGGGGGGCCCTACGAGCAGTACTTC.

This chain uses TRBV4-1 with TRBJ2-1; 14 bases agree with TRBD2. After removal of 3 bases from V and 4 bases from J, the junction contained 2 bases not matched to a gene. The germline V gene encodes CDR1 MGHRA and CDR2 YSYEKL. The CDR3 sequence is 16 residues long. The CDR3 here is CASSHRTSGGYNEQFF. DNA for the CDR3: TGCGCCAGCAGCCACCGGACTAGCGGGGGGTACAATGAGCAGTTCTTC.

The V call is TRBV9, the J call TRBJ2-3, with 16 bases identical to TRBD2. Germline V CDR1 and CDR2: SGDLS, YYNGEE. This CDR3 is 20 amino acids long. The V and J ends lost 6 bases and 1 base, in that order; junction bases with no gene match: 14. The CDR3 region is CASNVLGTSGGAHGTDTQYF. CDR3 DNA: TGTGCCAGCAACGTCCTCGGGACTAGCGGGGGGGCCCATGGCACAGATACGCAGTATTTT.

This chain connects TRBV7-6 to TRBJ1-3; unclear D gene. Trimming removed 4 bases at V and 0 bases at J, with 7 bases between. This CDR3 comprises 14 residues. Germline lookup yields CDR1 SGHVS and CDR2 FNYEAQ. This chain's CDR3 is CASSSLSSGNTIYF. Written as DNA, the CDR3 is TGTGCCAGCAGCTCCCTCAGCTCTGGAAACACCATATATTTT. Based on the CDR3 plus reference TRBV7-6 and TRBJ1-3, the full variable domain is GAGVSQSPRYKVTKRGQDVALRCDPISGHVSLYWYRQALGQGPEFLTYFNYEAQQDKSGLPNDRFSAERPEGSISTLTIQRTEQRDSAMYRCASSSLSSGNTIYFGEGSWLTVV.

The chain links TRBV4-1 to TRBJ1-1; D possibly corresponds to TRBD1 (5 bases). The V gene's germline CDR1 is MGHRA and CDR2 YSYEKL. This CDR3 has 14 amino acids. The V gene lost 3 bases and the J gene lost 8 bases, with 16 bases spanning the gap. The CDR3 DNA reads TGCGCCAGCAGCCACAATTTAGGCGGGGGAGAAGCTTTCTTT. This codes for CASSHNLGGGEAFF.

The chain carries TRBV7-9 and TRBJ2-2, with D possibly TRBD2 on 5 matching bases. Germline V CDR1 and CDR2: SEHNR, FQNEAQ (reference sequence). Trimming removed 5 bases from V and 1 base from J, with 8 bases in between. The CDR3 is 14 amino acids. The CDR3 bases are TGTGCCAGCAGCCTGGACTTGAACACCGGGGAGCTGTTTTTT. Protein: CASSLDLNTGELFF.

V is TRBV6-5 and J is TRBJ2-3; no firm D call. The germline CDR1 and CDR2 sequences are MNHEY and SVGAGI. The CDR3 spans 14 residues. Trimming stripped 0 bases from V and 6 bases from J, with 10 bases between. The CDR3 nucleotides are TGTGCCAGCAGTTACTCGATACTGGGCGATACGCAGTATTTT. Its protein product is CASSYSILGDTQYF.

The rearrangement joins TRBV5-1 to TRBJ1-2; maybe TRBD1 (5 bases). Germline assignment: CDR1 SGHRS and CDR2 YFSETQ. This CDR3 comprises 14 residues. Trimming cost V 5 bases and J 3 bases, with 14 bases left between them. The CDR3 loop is CASRPQVPDYGYTF. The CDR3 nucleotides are TGCGCCAGCAGACCACAGGTACCGGACTATGGCTACACCTTC.

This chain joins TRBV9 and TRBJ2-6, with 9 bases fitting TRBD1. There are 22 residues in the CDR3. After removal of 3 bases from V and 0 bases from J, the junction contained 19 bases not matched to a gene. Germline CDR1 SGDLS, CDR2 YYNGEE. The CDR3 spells CASSAFRDREGNRHSGANVLTF. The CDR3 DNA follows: TGTGCCAGCAGCGCCTTCCGGGACAGGGAGGGTAATAGACACTCTGGGGCCAACGTCCTGACTTTC.

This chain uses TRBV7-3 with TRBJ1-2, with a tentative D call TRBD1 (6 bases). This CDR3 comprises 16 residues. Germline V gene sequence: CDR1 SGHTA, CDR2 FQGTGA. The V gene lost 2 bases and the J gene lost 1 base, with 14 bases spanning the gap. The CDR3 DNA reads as TGTGCCAGCAGCTTAGCGGTCGTCAGGGGTAACTATGGCTACACCTTC. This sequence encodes CASSLAVVRGNYGYTF.

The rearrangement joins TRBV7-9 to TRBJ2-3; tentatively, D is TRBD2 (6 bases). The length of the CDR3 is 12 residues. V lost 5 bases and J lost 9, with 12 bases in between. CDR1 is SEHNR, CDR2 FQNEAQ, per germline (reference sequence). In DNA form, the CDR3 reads TGTGCCAGCAGCCCGCAACGGGAGACGCAGTATTTT. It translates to CASSPQRETQYF.

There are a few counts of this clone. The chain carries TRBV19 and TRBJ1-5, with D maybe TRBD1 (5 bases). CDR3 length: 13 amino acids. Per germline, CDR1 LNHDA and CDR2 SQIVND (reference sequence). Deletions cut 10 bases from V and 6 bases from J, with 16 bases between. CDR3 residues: CATTGGYSQPQHF. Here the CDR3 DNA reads TGTGCCACGACGGGGGGATATAGTCAGCCCCAGCATTTT. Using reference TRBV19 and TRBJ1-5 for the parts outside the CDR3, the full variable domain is DGGITQSPKYLFRKEGQNVTLSCEQNLNHDAMYWYRQDPGQGLRLIYYSQIVNDFQKGDIAEGYSVSREKKESFPLTVTSAQKNPTAFYLCATTGGYSQPQHFGDGTRLSIL.

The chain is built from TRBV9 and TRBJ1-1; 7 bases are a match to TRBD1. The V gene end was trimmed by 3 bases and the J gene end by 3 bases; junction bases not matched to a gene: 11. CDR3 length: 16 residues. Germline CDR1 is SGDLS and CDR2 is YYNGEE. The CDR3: CASSDPRTGIDTEAFF. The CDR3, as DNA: TGTGCCAGCAGCGACCCACGGACAGGTATCGACACTGAAGCTTTCTTT.

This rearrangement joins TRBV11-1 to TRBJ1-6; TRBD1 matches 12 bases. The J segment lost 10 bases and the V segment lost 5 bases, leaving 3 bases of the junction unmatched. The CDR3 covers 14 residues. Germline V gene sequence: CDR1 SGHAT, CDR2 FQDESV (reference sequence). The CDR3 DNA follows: TGTGCCAGCAGCCGGGACAGGGGGCCCTCACCCCTCCACTTT. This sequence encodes CASSRDRGPSPLHF.

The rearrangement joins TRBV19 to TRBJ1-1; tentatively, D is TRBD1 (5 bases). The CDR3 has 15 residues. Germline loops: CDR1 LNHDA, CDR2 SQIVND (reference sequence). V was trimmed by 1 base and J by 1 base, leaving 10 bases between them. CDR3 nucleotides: TGTGCCAGTAGTATAGGTAGCAGGGCGAACACTGAAGCTTTCTTT. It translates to CASSIGSRANTEAFF. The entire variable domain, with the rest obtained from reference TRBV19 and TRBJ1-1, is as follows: DGGITQSPKYLFRKEGQNVTLSCEQNLNHDAMYWYRQDPGQGLRLIYYSQIVNDFQKGDIAEGYSVSREKKESFPLTVTSAQKNPTAFYLCASSIGSRANTEAFFGQGTRLTVV.

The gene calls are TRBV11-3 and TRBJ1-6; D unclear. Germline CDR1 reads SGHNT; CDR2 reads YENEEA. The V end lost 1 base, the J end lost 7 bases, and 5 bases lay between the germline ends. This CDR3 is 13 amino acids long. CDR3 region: CASSLGENSPLHF. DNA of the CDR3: TGTGCCAGCAGCTTAGGTGAGAATTCACCCCTCCACTTT.

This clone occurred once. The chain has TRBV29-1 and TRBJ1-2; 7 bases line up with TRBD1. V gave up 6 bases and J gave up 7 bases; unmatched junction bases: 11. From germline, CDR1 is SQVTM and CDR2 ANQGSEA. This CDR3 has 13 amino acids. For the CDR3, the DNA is TGCAGCGTCGAAAGGGGCAGGGGGAGTGGCTACACCTTC. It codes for CSVERGRGSGYTF. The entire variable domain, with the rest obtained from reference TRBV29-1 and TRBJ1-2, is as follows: SAVISQKPSRDICQRGTSLTIQCQVDSQVTMMFWYRQQPGQSLTLIATANQGSEATYESGFVIDKFPISRPNLTFSTLTVSNMSPEDSSIYLCSVERGRGSGYTFGSGTRLTVV.

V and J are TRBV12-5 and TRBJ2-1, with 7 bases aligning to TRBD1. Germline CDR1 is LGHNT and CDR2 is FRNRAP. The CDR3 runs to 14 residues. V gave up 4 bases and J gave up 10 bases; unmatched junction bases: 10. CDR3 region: CASGSFYRGPEQFF. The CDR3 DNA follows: TGTGCTAGTGGTTCCTTTTACAGGGGCCCCGAGCAGTTCTTC.

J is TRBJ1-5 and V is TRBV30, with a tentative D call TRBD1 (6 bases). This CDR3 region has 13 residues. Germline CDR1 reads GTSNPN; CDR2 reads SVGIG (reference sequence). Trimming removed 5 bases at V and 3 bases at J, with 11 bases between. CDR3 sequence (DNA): TGTGCCTGGTCCCGGGACACCAATCAGCCCCAGCATTTT. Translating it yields CAWSRDTNQPQHF.

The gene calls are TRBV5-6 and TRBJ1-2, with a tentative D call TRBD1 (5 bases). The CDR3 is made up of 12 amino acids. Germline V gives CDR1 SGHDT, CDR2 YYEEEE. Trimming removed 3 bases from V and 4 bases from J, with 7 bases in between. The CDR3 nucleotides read TGTGCCAGCAGCTCCGACAGCTATGGCTACACCTTC. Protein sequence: CASSSDSYGYTF.

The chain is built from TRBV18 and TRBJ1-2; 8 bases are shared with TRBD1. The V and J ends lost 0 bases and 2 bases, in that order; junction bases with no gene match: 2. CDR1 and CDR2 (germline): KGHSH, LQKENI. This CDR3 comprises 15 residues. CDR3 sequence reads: CASSPPDRGNYGYTF. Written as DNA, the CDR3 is TGTGCCAGCTCACCACCCGACAGGGGCAACTATGGCTACACCTTC.

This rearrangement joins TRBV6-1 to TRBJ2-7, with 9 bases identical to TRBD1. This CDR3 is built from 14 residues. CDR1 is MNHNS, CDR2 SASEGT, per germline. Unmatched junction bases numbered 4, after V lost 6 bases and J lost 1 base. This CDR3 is CASSPQGASYEQYF. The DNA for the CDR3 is TGTGCCAGCAGCCCACAGGGGGCGTCCTACGAGCAGTACTTC.

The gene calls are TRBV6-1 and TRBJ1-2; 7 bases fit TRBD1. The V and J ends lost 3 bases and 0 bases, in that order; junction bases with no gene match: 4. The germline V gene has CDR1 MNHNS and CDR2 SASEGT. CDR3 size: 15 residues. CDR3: CASSDWTGPNYGYTF. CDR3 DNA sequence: TGTGCCAGCAGTGATTGGACAGGTCCTAACTATGGCTACACCTTC.